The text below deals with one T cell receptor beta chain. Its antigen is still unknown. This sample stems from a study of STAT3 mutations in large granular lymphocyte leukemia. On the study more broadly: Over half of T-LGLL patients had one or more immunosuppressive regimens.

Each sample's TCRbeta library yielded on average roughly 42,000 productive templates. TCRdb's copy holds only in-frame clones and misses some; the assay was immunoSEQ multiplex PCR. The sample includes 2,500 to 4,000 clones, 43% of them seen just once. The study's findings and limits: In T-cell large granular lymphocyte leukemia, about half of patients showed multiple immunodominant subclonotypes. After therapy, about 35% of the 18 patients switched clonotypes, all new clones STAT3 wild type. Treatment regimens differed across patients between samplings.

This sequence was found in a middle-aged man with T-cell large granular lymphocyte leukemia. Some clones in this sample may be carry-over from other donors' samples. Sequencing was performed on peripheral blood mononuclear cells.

CDR3 loop: CASSSTGAGRGGETQYF. CDR3 coding DNA: TGTGCCAGCAGCTCGACAGGCGCGGGAAGGGGAGGAGAGACCCAGTACTTC. The V gene is TRBV5-4, the J gene TRBJ2-5; D may correspond to TRBD1 or TRBD2 (6 bases each). Between the trimmed V and J ends, which lost 3 bases and 4 bases, there was a span of 22 bases. CDR1 is SGHNT and CDR2 is YYREEE in the germline V gene (reference sequence). The CDR3 covers 17 residues. The whole variable domain, remainder taken from reference TRBV5-4 and TRBJ2-5, is ETGVTQSPTHLIKTRGQQVTLRCSSQSGHNTVSWYQQALGQGPQFIFQYYREEENGRGNFPPRFSGLQFPNYSSELNVNALELDDSALYLCASSSTGAGRGGETQYFGPGTRLLVL.